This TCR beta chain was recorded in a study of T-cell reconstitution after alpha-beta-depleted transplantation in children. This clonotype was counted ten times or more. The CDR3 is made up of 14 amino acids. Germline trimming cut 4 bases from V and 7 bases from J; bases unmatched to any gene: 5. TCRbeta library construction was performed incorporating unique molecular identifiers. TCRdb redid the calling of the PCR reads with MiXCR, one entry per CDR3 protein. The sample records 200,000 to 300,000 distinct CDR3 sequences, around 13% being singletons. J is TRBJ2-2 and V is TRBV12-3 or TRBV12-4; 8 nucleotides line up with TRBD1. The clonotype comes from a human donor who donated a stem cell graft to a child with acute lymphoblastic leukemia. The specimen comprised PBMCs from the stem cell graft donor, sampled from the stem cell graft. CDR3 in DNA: TGTGCCAGCAGTTCGGGACAGGTTTTCGGGGAGCTGTTTTTT. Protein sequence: CASSSGQVFGELFF.